This T cell receptor (beta chain) emerged from a study of shared clonotypes between healthy human individuals. Study-wide findings and caveats: Genetic and exposure-history diversity was limited by the few donors.

Source study methods: For the immunoSEQ data, sequences were junction-only without quality scores, so filtering differed. The assay was immunoSEQ multiplex PCR, and TCRdb's table has in-frame clones only and misses some. That table supplies the V and J calls and clone size; D and trimming were determined from the DNA. The table shows approximately 2,200,000 clones, with 93% occurring only once. CD45RO-negative, CCR7-positively selected cells formed the naive CD8 fraction, excluding terminally differentiated effector memory CD45RA+ cells. Each of the donors was a healthy adult who was HIV-negative and had not had a recent acute infection or vaccination. Note on this clone: Its antigen is as yet unknown.

The TCR comes from a man younger than 35 in good health. Some clones in this sample may be carry-over from other donors' samples. The source material was naive CD8+ T cells from PBMCs.

The CDR3 DNA reads TGTGCCAGCGCCCGGGGGTCTGGTGGGTATGGAGAAAAACTGTTTTTT. Translated, it gives CASARGSGGYGEKLFF. The V gene is TRBV25-1, the J gene TRBJ1-4; D perhaps matches TRBD1 (5 bases). CDR1 MGHDK and CDR2 SYGVNS come from the germline V gene. There are 16 residues in the CDR3. Trimming stripped 8 bases from V and 8 bases from J, with 24 bases between. Full variable domain (outside the CDR3, taken from reference TRBV25-1 and TRBJ1-4): EADIYQTPRYLVIGTGKKITLECSQTMGHDKMYWYQQDPGMELHLIHYSYGVNSTEKGDLSSESTVSRIRTEHFPLTLESARPSHTSQYLCASARGSGGYGEKLFFGSGTQLSVL.